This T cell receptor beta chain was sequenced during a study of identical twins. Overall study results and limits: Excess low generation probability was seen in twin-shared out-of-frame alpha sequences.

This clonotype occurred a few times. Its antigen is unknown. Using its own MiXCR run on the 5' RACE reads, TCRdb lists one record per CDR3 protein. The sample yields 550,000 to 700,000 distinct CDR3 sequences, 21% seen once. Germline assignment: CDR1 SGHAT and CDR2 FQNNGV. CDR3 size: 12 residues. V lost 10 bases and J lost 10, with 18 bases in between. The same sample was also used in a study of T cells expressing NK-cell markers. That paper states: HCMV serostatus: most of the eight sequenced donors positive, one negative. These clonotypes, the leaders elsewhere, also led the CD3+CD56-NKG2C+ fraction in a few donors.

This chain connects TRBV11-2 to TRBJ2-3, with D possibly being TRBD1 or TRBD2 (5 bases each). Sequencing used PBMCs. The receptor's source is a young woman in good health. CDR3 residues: CATGLRGEAQYF. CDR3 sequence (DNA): TGTGCCACCGGACTTAGGGGAGAGGCGCAGTATTTT.